These 11 T cell receptor beta chains were sequenced from one sample in a study of blood T cell repertoires in COVID-19. Profiling relied on immunoSEQ multiplex PCR, and the TCRdb table lists in-frame clones only, not all of them. The sample yields tens of thousands of clones, 89% seen once. Sequenced sample: peripheral blood. The receptors stem from a man aged 60-69 years with acute or convalescent COVID-19.

The chain recombines TRBV29-1 with TRBJ2-1; no clear D. The germline CDR1 and CDR2 sequences are SQVTM and ANQGSEA. This CDR3 contains 14 residues. Between the trimmed V and J ends, which lost 2 bases and 0 bases, there was a span of 8 bases. CDR3 in amino acids: CSVEIYISYNEQFF. The CDR3 DNA reads TGCAGCGTTGAAATCTATATCTCCTACAATGAGCAGTTCTTC.

This clone was seen only once. For the CDR3, the DNA is TGTGCCAGCCGCCGGGAGCAGCCCCCTAATTCACCCCTCCACTTT. Protein sequence: CASRREQPPNSPLHF. The chain couples TRBV25-1 to TRBJ1-6; D is undetermined. The length of the CDR3 is 15 residues. Trimming cost V 8 bases and J 6 bases, with 17 bases left between them. Germline-derived CDR1 and CDR2 are MGHDK and SYGVNS.

The V gene is TRBV20-1, the J gene TRBJ1-6; D unresolved. Germline assignment: CDR1 DFQATT and CDR2 SNEGSKA (reference sequence). This CDR3 is built from 15 residues. With 3 bases removed from V and 0 bases from J, the gap between germline ends came to 9 bases. Here the CDR3 reads CSASSGSSYNSPLHF. DNA for the CDR3: TGCAGTGCTAGTTCGGGGAGCTCCTATAATTCACCCCTCCACTTT.

CDR3 in amino acids: CASSQDQGQALFYGYTF. The CDR3, as DNA: TGCGCCAGCAGCCAAGATCAAGGACAAGCATTATTCTATGGCTACACCTTC. This chain joins TRBV4-1 and TRBJ1-2, with D maybe TRBD1 (5 bases). Per germline, CDR1 MGHRA and CDR2 YSYEKL. Trimming left V 0 bases short and J 4 bases short, with 18 bases between. The CDR3 has 17 residues.

The V and J genes are TRBV2 and TRBJ2-1; 9 nucleotides line up with TRBD1. CDR1 is SNHLY, CDR2 FYNNEI, per germline. The CDR3 covers 15 residues. V lost 4 bases to trimming and J lost 3 bases; unmatched junction nucleotides: 4. CDR3 amino acids: CASSGQGGLYNEQFF. The CDR3 nucleotides read TGTGCCAGCAGTGGACAGGGGGGGCTCTACAATGAGCAGTTCTTC.

The V gene is TRBV7-9, the J gene TRBJ2-2, with D hard to call. The CDR3 runs to 13 residues. The V gene lost 10 bases and the J gene lost 1 base, with 10 bases spanning the gap. Germline V gene lookup returns CDR1 SEHNR and CDR2 FQNEAQ (reference sequence). CDR3 protein: CATPTGNTGELFF. CDR3 sequence (DNA): TGTGCCACCCCTACGGGGAACACCGGGGAGCTGTTTTTT. The whole variable domain, remainder taken from reference TRBV7-9 and TRBJ2-2, is DTGVSQNPRHKITKRGQNVTFRCDPISEHNRLYWYRQTLGQGPEFLTYFQNEAQLEKSRLLSDRFSAERPKGSFSTLEIQRTEQGDSAMYLCATPTGNTGELFFGEGSRLTVL.

J is TRBJ2-7 and V is TRBV6-6; tentative D call: TRBD1 (6 bases). The germline V and J ends were trimmed by 8 bases and 6 bases, with 17 bases remaining between them. Germline lookup yields CDR1 MNHNY and CDR2 SVGAGI (reference sequence). The CDR3 covers 13 residues. The CDR3 is CASGTTGSGEQYF. The DNA of the CDR3 is TGTGCCAGCGGTACAACAGGGTCTGGCGAGCAGTACTTC.

The V call is TRBV5-1, the J call TRBJ1-1; the match to TRBD1 covers 7 bases. V was pared by 5 bases and J by 5 bases, with 6 bases of the junction left unmatched. The CDR3 totals 13 residues. The germline CDR1 and CDR2 sequences are SGHRS and YFSETQ. CDR3 sequence: CASSPQGRTEAFF. The CDR3 DNA reads as TGCGCCAGCAGTCCACAGGGGCGGACTGAAGCTTTCTTT.

This chain's CDR3 is CATSREKGQAKDQPQHF. CDR3 sequence (DNA): TGTGCCACCAGCAGAGAAAAAGGACAGGCCAAGGATCAGCCCCAGCATTTT. The chain links TRBV15 to TRBJ1-5; the match to TRBD1 covers 7 bases. Germline trimming cut 0 bases from V and 5 bases from J; bases unmatched to any gene: 10. Germline CDR1 is LNHNV and CDR2 is YYDKDF (reference sequence). The CDR3 extends over 17 amino acids. The full variable domain, completed using reference TRBV15 and TRBJ1-5, is DAMVIQNPRYQVTQFGKPVTLSCSQTLNHNVMYWYQQKSSQAPKLLFHYYDKDFNNEADTPDNFQSRRPNTSFCFLDIRSPGLGDTAMYLCATSREKGQAKDQPQHFGDGTRLSIL.

The CDR3 DNA reads as TGTGCCAGCAGTGAAGGGGAGGTCCCGGGCACTGAAGCTTTCTTT. Its translation: CASSEGEVPGTEAFF. The chain uses TRBV2 and TRBJ1-1; D is unclear. Germline CDR1 is SNHLY and CDR2 is FYNNEI. V was pared by 1 base and J by 4 bases, with 13 bases between. This CDR3 has 15 residues. The whole variable domain, filled in from reference TRBV2 and TRBJ1-1, reads EPEVTQTPSHQVTQMGQEVILRCVPISNHLYFYWYRQILGQKVEFLVSFYNNEISEKSEIFDDQFSVERPDGSNFTLKIRSTKLEDSAMYFCASSEGEVPGTEAFFGQGTRLTVV.

This sequence joins TRBV5-6 and TRBJ2-5; perhaps TRBD1 as D (5 bases). From germline, CDR1 is SGHDT and CDR2 YYEEEE. Trimming shortened V by 0 bases and J by 5 bases, and 11 bases separated the two germline ends. The CDR3 loop spans 14 amino acids. CDR3 in DNA: TGTGCCAGCAGCTTGGATCAGGGTTGGGAGACCCAGTACTTC. It codes for CASSLDQGWETQYF.